This T cell receptor beta chain was identified in a study of T cells in localized non-small cell lung cancer. Trimming took off 6 bases at V and 9 bases at J, with 9 bases between the two ends. Per the germline V gene, CDR1 is SNHLY and CDR2 is FYNNEI. This CDR3 spans 11 amino acids. Clones were read by immunoSEQ multiplex PCR, and TCRdb kept only the in-frame ones, dropping some. The data show about 6,400 clones, roughly 86% seen once. General study results and limits: Turning up in adjacent lung were a median about 56 of the top 100 tumor clones. Highest T cell clonality was seen in uninvolved adjacent lung, surpassing that measured in tumor. Analysis by sequencing included only one tumor region, so heterogeneity remains possible.

Points on this clone: Its specificity is unknown.

Material: peripheral blood, obtained before any cancer treatment. This receptor was taken from a male donor at least 60 years old with stage I lung adenocarcinoma. This rearrangement joins TRBV2 to TRBJ2-1; D remains ambiguous. CDR3 sequence (DNA): TGTGCCAGCAGGATAAGACTTGAGCAGTTCTTC. This encodes CASRIRLEQFF.